This T cell receptor beta chain was profiled in a study of shared clonotypes between healthy human individuals. Points from the study as a whole: Only blood samples were collected, and tissue repertoires likely differ.

Turning to this clone: What it recognizes is unknown.

Assay: immunoSEQ multiplex PCR; the TCRdb copy retains only in-frame clones and omits some. The sample lists approximately 1.9 million clones, around 93% occurring once. CD45RO-negative, CCR7-positively selected cells formed the naive CD8 fraction, excluding terminally differentiated effector memory CD45RA+ cells. The CDR3 is 17 residues long. The V gene end was trimmed by 4 bases and the J gene end by 0 bases; junction bases not matched to a gene: 6. In germline, CDR1 is MNHEY, CDR2 SMNVEV (reference sequence). Input material: naive CD8+ T cells from PBMCs. The chain recombines TRBV27 with TRBJ2-6; TRBD2 matches at 7 bases. This TCR derives from a man younger than 30 in good health. Some clones in this sample may be carry-over from other donors' samples. The CDR3 region is CASSSLAVGSGANVLTF. The CDR3 nucleotides read TGTGCCAGCAGTTCCCTAGCGGTAGGCTCTGGGGCCAACGTCCTGACTTTC.